This is a list of T cell receptor beta chains from one sample in a study of T cell responses to AZD1222 COVID-19 vaccine. Libraries were prepared by immunoSEQ multiplex PCR; TCRdb keeps only in-frame clonotypes and omits some of them. The sample holds roughly 100,000 clones, about 92% seen once. The specimen was peripheral blood, collected on day 0 of AZD1222 vaccination. All receptors come from an adult in good health. The CDR3 runs from the conserved cysteine through the conserved F or W. The order of the fields is clone size, V gene, J gene, CDR3 protein. Size is omitted from some rows. Given values are once, few, many or a class for expanded clones.

size: -
V: TRBV7-2
J: TRBJ1-2
CDR3: CASSWGQVATYGYTF

size: once
V: TRBV2
J: TRBJ2-7
CDR3: CASSELAGEGEQYF

size: -
V: TRBV6-5
J: TRBJ1-6
CDR3: CASRESGPTNSPLHF

size: -
V: TRBV11-2
J: TRBJ2-1
CDR3: CASSLAGSAWGISYNEQFF

size: -
V: TRBV29-1
J: TRBJ1-2
CDR3: CSVPNPIMTGYTF

size: -
V: TRBV19
J: TRBJ2-4
CDR3: CASSMPGDSLLAKNIQYF

size: -
V: TRBV18
J: TRBJ2-6
CDR3: CASSSQVSGANVLTF

size: -
V: TRBV5-8
J: TRBJ1-5
CDR3: CASSQPGPFLNQPQHF

size: -
V: TRBV24-1
J: TRBJ2-2
CDR3: CATSETNTGELFF

size: -
V: TRBV5-6
J: TRBJ2-3
CDR3: CASSLVGWGGADTQYF

size: -
V: TRBV13
J: TRBJ1-3
CDR3: CASSLRQGRNTIYF

size: -
V: TRBV9
J: TRBJ2-4
CDR3: CASSVTGGKNIQYF

size: -
V: TRBV3-1/TRBV3-2
J: TRBJ1-2
CDR3: CASSSGQGAYGYTF

size: -
V: TRBV4-3
J: TRBJ2-7
CDR3: CASSQVGQGTYEQYF

size: -
V: TRBV19
J: TRBJ2-3
CDR3: CASTMGGVGGDTQYF

size: -
V: TRBV19
J: TRBJ1-1
CDR3: CASKGHLNTEAFF

size: -
V: TRBV7-2
J: TRBJ2-7
CDR3: CASSLVWTGPYEQYF

size: -
V: TRBV18
J: TRBJ1-1
CDR3: CASSPKQGGGTEAFF

size: few
V: TRBV6-5
J: TRBJ1-4
CDR3: CASSPSRTNEKLFF

size: -
V: TRBV7-2
J: TRBJ2-3
CDR3: CASSLYGGLNTDTQYF

size: -
V: TRBV5-6
J: TRBJ1-4
CDR3: CASSPESTNEKLFF

size: -
V: TRBV2
J: TRBJ1-1
CDR3: CASNPRGQGDTEAFF

size: -
V: TRBV27
J: TRBJ1-6
CDR3: CASSEGYNSPLHF

size: -
V: TRBV2
J: TRBJ1-4
CDR3: CASSAVVTGPLKKLFF

size: -
V: TRBV28
J: TRBJ2-7
CDR3: CASSGDRDGEQYF

size: -
V: TRBV5-1
J: TRBJ2-5
CDR3: CASSLGAEGLGETQYF

size: -
V: TRBV19
J: TRBJ2-1
CDR3: CATGYNEQFF

size: -
V: TRBV27
J: TRBJ1-5
CDR3: CASSLRTFNQPQHF

size: -
V: TRBV28
J: TRBJ1-2
CDR3: CASSTGGSPNYGYTF

size: -
V: TRBV19
J: TRBJ2-7
CDR3: CASSPPLRTGYEQYF

size: -
V: TRBV7-2
J: TRBJ1-1
CDR3: CASSPPTGITEAFF

size: -
V: TRBV30
J: TRBJ1-2
CDR3: CAWSLTGGNGYTF

size: -
V: TRBV4-2
J: TRBJ2-1
CDR3: CASSPLDRGRDEQFF

size: -
V: TRBV13
J: TRBJ1-4
CDR3: CASSLASNPYEKLFF

size: -
V: TRBV30
J: TRBJ1-3
CDR3: CAWSADSSGNTIYF

size: -
V: TRBV18
J: TRBJ1-1
CDR3: CASSPGGDTEAFF

size: few
V: TRBV7-7
J: TRBJ2-1
CDR3: CASSREGTVGNEQFF

size: -
V: TRBV29-1
J: TRBJ1-3
CDR3: CSVEGGTGNTIYF

size: -
V: TRBV25-1
J: TRBJ1-6
CDR3: CASSENGQGNSPLHF

size: -
V: TRBV6-6
J: TRBJ1-2
CDR3: CASSRDRLGGYTF

size: -
V: TRBV29-1
J: TRBJ1-3
CDR3: CSVEAAGNTIYF

size: -
V: TRBV7-9
J: TRBJ2-7
CDR3: CASSLGVGSNEQYF

size: -
V: TRBV19
J: TRBJ1-5
CDR3: CASSMVRVGNQPQHF

size: -
V: TRBV7-6
J: TRBJ1-4
CDR3: CASSTDRGNEKLFF

size: -
V: TRBV6-5
J: TRBJ1-6
CDR3: CASSYVGQGGSPLHF

size: -
V: TRBV16
J: TRBJ2-1
CDR3: CASSRLIEQFF

size: -
V: TRBV12-5
J: TRBJ1-2
CDR3: CASGLGGSYGYTF

size: -
V: TRBV21-1
J: TRBJ2-7
CDR3: CASSDPGQRAYEQYF

size: -
V: TRBV15
J: TRBJ2-6
CDR3: CATSLGSGANVLTF

size: -
V: TRBV3-1/TRBV3-2
J: TRBJ2-7
CDR3: CASSQNRGPHLHF

size: -
V: TRBV27
J: TRBJ1-1
CDR3: CASSGTRGITEAFF

size: -
V: TRBV7-9
J: TRBJ2-5
CDR3: CASSLVETQYF

size: -
V: TRBV12-3/TRBV12-4
J: TRBJ1-1
CDR3: CASSLQGNTEAFF

size: -
V: TRBV3-1/TRBV3-2
J: TRBJ1-3
CDR3: CASSPRESGNTIYF

size: -
V: TRBV7-9
J: TRBJ2-1
CDR3: CASSLKWGTEQFF

size: -
V: TRBV18
J: TRBJ2-2
CDR3: CASSPARTQGTGELFF

size: -
V: TRBV15
J: TRBJ2-3
CDR3: CATSRDRRIQSTDTQYF